The 11 T cell receptor beta chains listed next were all sequenced from one sample in a study of technical replicates of blood from a handful of donors. Repertoires were generated with immunoSEQ multiplex PCR, while TCRdb's copy carries only in-frame clones and drops some. The sample holds 95,000 or so clones, approximately 96% seen once. The material sequenced was T cells isolated from PBMCs. These receptors were obtained from a human donor in good health.

This chain uses TRBV27 with TRBJ1-2; D call uncertain. This CDR3 is 13 amino acids long. Germline V gene data show CDR1 as MNHEY and CDR2 as SMNVEV (reference sequence). Between the trimmed V and J ends, which lost 3 bases and 10 bases, there was a span of 15 bases. The CDR3 DNA reads TGTGCCAGCAGTTTGAGTGCGGCGGACTTCTACACCTTC. Encoded protein: CASSLSAADFYTF.

This chain links TRBV11-3 with TRBJ2-1, with a possible D match to TRBD2 (5 bases). Looked up from germline, CDR1 is SGHNT and CDR2 is YENEEA. V was cut by 3 bases and J by 7 bases, with 13 bases left in between. The CDR3 sequence is 14 residues long. CDR3 protein: CASSLGSSSNEQFF. For the CDR3, the DNA is TGTGCCAGCAGCTTGGGGAGCTCTTCTAATGAGCAGTTCTTC.

The chain combines TRBV2 with TRBJ1-5; possibly TRBD1 for D (5 bases). The V end lost 8 bases, the J end lost 0 bases, and 11 bases lay between the germline ends. Per germline, CDR1 SNHLY and CDR2 FYNNEI. This CDR3 is built from 14 residues. The CDR3, as DNA: TGTGCCAGCGGAACAGGTGTTAGCAATCAGCCCCAGCATTTT. This encodes CASGTGVSNQPQHF. The full variable domain, with the rest looked up from reference TRBV2 and TRBJ1-5, is EPEVTQTPSHQVTQMGQEVILRCVPISNHLYFYWYRQILGQKVEFLVSFYNNEISEKSEIFDDQFSVERPDGSNFTLKIRSTKLEDSAMYFCASGTGVSNQPQHFGDGTRLSIL.

The V gene is TRBV14, the J gene TRBJ1-4, with D unresolved. The V gene's germline CDR1 is SGHDN and CDR2 FVKESK. This CDR3 contains 16 residues. The V gene lost 2 bases and the J gene lost 4 bases, with 14 bases spanning the gap. The CDR3 sequence: CASSQLRSSGNEKLFF. For the CDR3, the DNA is TGTGCCAGCAGCCAACTAAGAAGCTCGGGTAATGAAAAACTGTTTTTT.

The rearrangement joins TRBV2 to TRBJ1-1, with D maybe TRBD1 (5 bases). Per the germline V gene, CDR1 is SNHLY and CDR2 is FYNNEI. The CDR3 is 15 residues long. V lost 9 bases, J lost 3 bases, and 20 bases lay in between. The DNA of the CDR3 is TGTGCCAGTGAAGCGTCGGGGGAGGGTGACACTGAAGCTTTCTTT. Its protein product is CASEASGEGDTEAFF.

The chain has TRBV11-3 and TRBJ1-1, with a tentative D call TRBD1 (5 bases). This CDR3 is built from 14 residues. The germline V and J ends were trimmed by 1 base and 5 bases, with 11 bases remaining between them. The germline V gene encodes CDR1 SGHNT and CDR2 YENEEA. The CDR3 loop is CASSLGGGRTEAFF. As DNA, the CDR3 is TGTGCCAGCAGCTTAGGGGGCGGTAGAACTGAAGCTTTCTTT.

The chain uses TRBV5-1 and TRBJ2-1; weak D call: TRBD2 (7 bases). The CDR3 totals 15 residues. CDR1 SGHRS and CDR2 YFSETQ come from the germline V gene. V was cut by 6 bases and J by 5 bases, with 18 bases left in between. The CDR3 region has the DNA TGCGCCAGCACCAAAGGGGGGGGCACCAACAATGAGCAGTTCTTC. As protein: CASTKGGGTNNEQFF.

The chain combines TRBV25-1 with TRBJ2-3; D possibly corresponds to TRBD1 (5 bases). The V and J ends lost 6 bases and 11 bases respectively, with 9 bases between them. The CDR3 has 10 residues. Per the germline V gene, CDR1 is MGHDK and CDR2 is SYGVNS. The CDR3 DNA follows: TGTGCCAGCAGCGACAGTAAGCAGTATTTT. The encoded protein is CASSDSKQYF. The entire variable domain, with the rest obtained from reference TRBV25-1 and TRBJ2-3, is as follows: EADIYQTPRYLVIGTGKKITLECSQTMGHDKMYWYQQDPGMELHLIHYSYGVNSTEKGDLSSESTVSRIRTEHFPLTLESARPSHTSQYLCASSDSKQYFGPGTRLTVL.

The chain combines TRBV30 with TRBJ1-3; 8 nucleotides match TRBD1. Trimming at V came to 5 bases and at J to 8 bases, leaving 2 bases not matched to a gene. This CDR3 region has 11 residues. Germline assignment: CDR1 GTSNPN and CDR2 SVGIG (reference sequence). The CDR3 bases are TGTGCCTGGGGACAGGGTTACACCATATATTTT. This encodes CAWGQGYTIYF.

This chain joins TRBV2 and TRBJ2-2; TRBD1 aligns across 11 bases. There are 15 residues in the CDR3. Germline CDR1 is SNHLY and CDR2 is FYNNEI. The trim removed 7 bases at V and 6 bases at J, leaving 7 bases unmatched. CDR3 amino acids: CASILDRGRPGELFF. DNA for the CDR3: TGTGCCAGCATTCTGGACAGGGGGCGGCCCGGGGAGCTGTTTTTT. The whole variable domain, remainder taken from reference TRBV2 and TRBJ2-2, is EPEVTQTPSHQVTQMGQEVILRCVPISNHLYFYWYRQILGQKVEFLVSFYNNEISEKSEIFDDQFSVERPDGSNFTLKIRSTKLEDSAMYFCASILDRGRPGELFFGEGSRLTVL.

The rearrangement links TRBV29-1 to TRBJ2-7; 12 bases align to TRBD2. CDR1 and CDR2 from the germline V gene are SQVTM and ANQGSEA. There are 15 residues in the CDR3. Unmatched junction bases numbered 9, after V lost 2 bases and J lost 7 bases. CDR3 amino acids: CSVELASGRAGEQYF. The CDR3, as DNA: TGCAGCGTTGAATTGGCTAGCGGGAGGGCGGGGGAGCAGTACTTC.